What follows are 10 T cell receptor beta chains derived from one specimen sequenced in a study of T cells after yellow fever vaccination. One entry per CDR3 protein results from TCRdb running MiXCR on the 5' RACE reads. This table holds a few hundred thousand distinct CDR3 sequences, 3% to 4.5% found once. Sample: PBMCs, taken on the day of the yellow fever booster vaccination. These receptors came from a young man who received the YFV17D yellow fever vaccine.

V is TRBV20-1 and J is TRBJ2-3; D call uncertain. Germline V gene data show CDR1 as DFQATT and CDR2 as SNEGSKA (reference sequence). The CDR3 has 16 amino acids. Trimming removed 0 bases at V and 0 bases at J, with 13 bases between. CDR3: CSARDSYQTSTDTQYF. DNA of the CDR3: TGCAGTGCTAGAGATTCGTATCAGACTAGCACAGATACGCAGTATTTT.

This clonotype was recorded at least ten times. V gene TRBV15 combines with J gene TRBJ1-2; no clear D gene. The V gene's germline CDR1 is LNHNV and CDR2 YYDKDF (reference sequence). The germline V and J ends were trimmed by 0 bases and 0 bases, with 2 bases remaining between them. This CDR3 has 13 amino acids. The CDR3 sequence: CATSRESNYGYTF. In nucleotides, the CDR3 is TGTGCCACCAGCAGAGAATCTAACTATGGCTACACCTTC.

This clonotype was picked up many times. The gene calls are TRBV5-1 and TRBJ2-1; 12 positions agree with TRBD2. The CDR3 is made up of 17 amino acids. The V gene end was trimmed by 4 bases and the J gene end by 8 bases; junction bases not matched to a gene: 13. Germline V gene data show CDR1 as SGHRS and CDR2 as YFSETQ. CDR3 DNA sequence: TGCGCCAGCAGCCCCAGAACTAGCGGGGGGACCCTAGATGAGCAGTTCTTC. Protein product: CASSPRTSGGTLDEQFF.

This clonotype was counted at least ten times. The chain links TRBV7-2 to TRBJ2-7; 8 bases line up with TRBD2. The CDR3 extends over 14 amino acids. With V trimmed by 3 bases and J by 7 bases, 8 bases remained unmatched. Looked up from germline, CDR1 is SGHTA and CDR2 is FQGNSA. CDR3 sequence: CASSFSGALGEQYF. In nucleotides, the CDR3 is TGTGCCAGCAGCTTTAGCGGGGCCTTGGGAGAGCAGTACTTC.

This clonotype occurred many times. The gene calls are TRBV6-5 and TRBJ2-1; 8 bases map to TRBD1. CDR3 length: 14 residues. The germline CDR1 and CDR2 sequences are MNHEY and SVGAGI. Trimming removed 6 bases from V and 1 base from J; junction bases left unmatched: 2. As DNA, the CDR3 is TGTGCCAGCAGCAGACAGGGGTCCTACAATGAGCAGTTCTTC. This encodes CASSRQGSYNEQFF.

This clonotype was counted at least ten times. The rearrangement joins TRBV6-2 or TRBV6-3 to TRBJ2-5; D may be TRBD1 (6 bases). CDR3 length: 16 amino acids. The V end lost 6 bases, the J end lost 5 bases, and 22 bases lay between the germline ends. Germline lookup yields CDR1 MNHEY and CDR2 SVGEGT. The CDR3 coding sequence is TGTGCCAGCAGCTACGGGACAACAATAAACGGCGAGACCCAGTACTTC. Translation: CASSYGTTINGETQYF.

In its sample, this clonotype was seen a few times. The V call is TRBV29-1, the J call TRBJ1-2; D may be TRBD1 (5 bases). The CDR3 is 11 residues long. The V end lost 4 bases, the J end lost 6 bases, and 9 bases lay between the germline ends. Germline V gene sequence: CDR1 SQVTM, CDR2 ANQGSEA. The CDR3 DNA reads TGCAGCGTTGTAGCCAGGGATGGCTACACCTTC. It yields the protein CSVVARDGYTF.

In this sample, this clonotype turned up many times. The chain has TRBV7-2 and TRBJ2-4, with 7 bases that match TRBD1. V lost 5 bases to trimming and J lost 9 bases; unmatched junction nucleotides: 13. Germline assignment: CDR1 SGHTA and CDR2 FQGNSA. This CDR3 region has 15 residues. For the CDR3, the DNA is TGTGCCAGCAGCCACCGACAGGGTTGGGTAGGCATTCAGTACTTC. This codes for CASSHRQGWVGIQYF.

This clonotype was seen at least ten times. The gene calls are TRBV4-3 and TRBJ2-6; D uncertain. The V gene lost 5 bases and the J gene lost 2 bases, with 10 bases spanning the gap. Germline CDR1 and CDR2: LGHNA and YSLEER. The CDR3 loop spans 15 amino acids. The CDR3 DNA reads TGCGCCAGCAGCTTCGGCTATGCTGGGGCCAACGTCCTGACTTTC. As protein: CASSFGYAGANVLTF.

This clonotype was detected many times. J is TRBJ1-2 and V is TRBV13; 7 bases are a match to TRBD1. The CDR3 extends over 13 amino acids. V trimming: 4 bases; J trimming: 4 bases; junction bases outside the gene matches: 3. Germline values: CDR1 PRHDT, CDR2 FYEKMQ (reference sequence). Written as DNA, the CDR3 is TGTGCCAGCAGCTGGGACAGCCGCTATGGCTACACCTTC. It specifies CASSWDSRYGYTF. Full variable domain (missing parts from reference TRBV13 and TRBJ1-2): AAGVIQSPRHLIKEKRETATLKCYPIPRHDTVYWYQQGPGQDPQFLISFYEKMQSDKGSIPDRFSAQQFSDYHSELNMSSLELGDSALYFCASSWDSRYGYTFGSGTRLTVV.